This entry lists 20 T cell receptor beta chains sequenced from one sample in a study of cytomegalovirus exposure and HLA in healthy donors. With 60 Vbeta and 13 Jbeta primers, the PCR was carried out. Using immunoSEQ multiplex PCR, the repertoire was profiled, and TCRdb retains in-frame clones only, with some absent. The sample records 130,000 or so clones, roughly 82% being singletons. Sequenced input: PBMCs. These receptors were obtained from a woman aged 18-30 years in good health and CMV-seropositive.

This clone is a singleton in its sample. The chain employs TRBV9 and TRBJ1-1; D ambiguous. The CDR3 is 13 residues long. V was shortened by 0 bases and J by 6 bases, with 9 bases between the two germline ends. CDR1 is SGDLS, CDR2 YYNGEE, per germline. This CDR3 reads CASSVVETAEAFF. The CDR3 nucleotides are TGTGCCAGCAGCGTAGTGGAGACGGCTGAAGCTTTCTTT.

CDR3 residues: CASSKGRNSPLHF. The CDR3 nucleotides read TGTGCCAGCAGCAAAGGTCGGAATTCACCCCTCCACTTT. V is TRBV21-1 and J is TRBJ1-6. TRBV21-1 is a documented pseudogene. The CDR3 runs to 13 residues.

This chain uses TRBV9 with TRBJ2-2; 7 bases line up with TRBD1. The V segment lost 1 base and the J segment 1 base; nucleotides outside the gene matches: 7. Per the germline V gene, CDR1 is SGDLS and CDR2 is YYNGEE. This CDR3 is 17 amino acids long. CDR3: CASSVSSRQGNTGELFF. The CDR3 region has the DNA TGTGCCAGCAGCGTATCCTCCCGACAGGGGAACACCGGGGAGCTGTTTTTT.

The genes are TRBV21-1 and TRBJ1-1. TRBV21-1 is assigned pseudogene status. The CDR3 extends over 12 amino acids. The CDR3 here is CASSKDRLGAFF. The CDR3 DNA sequence: TGTGCCAGCAGCAAAGACCGACTTGGCGCTTTCTTT.

The chain combines TRBV4-1 with TRBJ2-7; TRBD2 agrees at 12 bases. This CDR3 spans 16 amino acids. The germline V gene has CDR1 MGHRA and CDR2 YSYEKL. Germline trimming cut 4 bases from V and 7 bases from J; bases unmatched to any gene: 11. The CDR3 nucleotides read TGCGCCAGCAGCCCCACTCCGGCTAGCGGGGGGGCGGAGCAGTACTTC. It encodes CASSPTPASGGAEQYF.

Comments on this clone: Other nucleotide sequences from this sample produce the same CDR3. The chain employs TRBV2 and TRBJ1-2, with D possibly TRBD1 on 6 matching bases. The CDR3 is 11 amino acids. V lost 7 bases to trimming and J lost 6 bases, with 9 bases between them. The V gene's germline CDR1 is SNHLY and CDR2 FYNNEI. CDR3 loop: CASTGGNGYTF. As DNA, the CDR3 is TGTGCCAGCACTGGGGGCAATGGCTACACCTTC.

This chain links TRBV30 with TRBJ1-3; D gene uncertain. Germline V gene data show CDR1 as GTSNPN and CDR2 as SVGIG (reference sequence). The CDR3 sequence is 13 residues long. The germline V and J ends were trimmed by 2 bases and 4 bases, with 9 bases remaining between them. CDR3 region: CAWSITDGNTIYF. The DNA for the CDR3 is TGTGCCTGGAGTATTACAGACGGAAACACCATATATTTT.

This chain joins TRBV19 and TRBJ2-2, with 13 bases matching TRBD2. Germline assignment: CDR1 LNHDA and CDR2 SQIVND (reference sequence). The CDR3 has 13 amino acids. Unmatched junction bases numbered 2, after V lost 11 bases and J lost 5 bases. The CDR3 is CAGGLAGTGELFF. CDR3 nucleotide sequence: TGTGCCGGGGGACTAGCGGGGACCGGGGAGCTGTTTTTT.

The rearrangement uses TRBV5-1 and TRBJ1-1; TRBD1 is a possible D gene (5 bases). V lost 8 bases, J lost 0 bases, and 11 bases lay in between. Looked up from germline, CDR1 is SGHRS and CDR2 is YFSETQ. CDR3 length: 13 amino acids. This chain's CDR3 is CASTDTMNTEAFF. CDR3 coding DNA: TGCGCCAGTACGGACACCATGAACACTGAAGCTTTCTTT.

The V and J genes are TRBV6-5 and TRBJ1-1; D gene uncertain. This CDR3 spans 15 amino acids. V was cut by 0 bases and J by 0 bases, with 8 bases left in between. The germline V gene encodes CDR1 MNHEY and CDR2 SVGAGI. For the CDR3, the DNA is TGTGCCAGCAGTTACTCCGTCAGTGTGAACACTGAAGCTTTCTTT. Protein sequence: CASSYSVSVNTEAFF.

The rearrangement links TRBV6-5 to TRBJ2-3, with unresolved D. This CDR3 is built from 11 residues. Per the germline V gene, CDR1 is MNHEY and CDR2 is SVGAGI. With 5 bases removed from V and 3 bases from J, the gap between germline ends came to 3 bases. The CDR3 is CASSQTDTQYF. CDR3 sequence (DNA): TGTGCCAGCAGTCAGACAGATACGCAGTATTTT.

V and J are TRBV7-2 and TRBJ2-3; 9 nucleotides align to TRBD2. The CDR3 is made up of 12 amino acids. V shed 4 bases, J shed 10 bases, and the junction held 3 bases outside the gene matches. Germline V gene lookup returns CDR1 SGHTA and CDR2 FQGNSA. CDR3 DNA sequence: TGTGCCAGCAGCTATCTAGCGGGACCGCAGTATTTT. This encodes CASSYLAGPQYF.

CDR3 loop: CASGDRVTYEQYF. The CDR3, as DNA: TGTGCCAGCGGGGACAGGGTAACCTACGAGCAGTACTTC. The chain links TRBV6-1 to TRBJ2-7; 9 bases are shared with TRBD1. V trimming: 8 bases; J trimming: 2 bases; junction bases outside the gene matches: 4. Germline V gives CDR1 MNHNS, CDR2 SASEGT. The CDR3 is made up of 13 amino acids.

The chain has TRBV18 and TRBJ1-6; D might be TRBD1 (5 bases). The CDR3 extends over 14 amino acids. The germline gives CDR1 KGHSH, CDR2 LQKENI. V shed 3 bases and J shed 8 bases, with 11 bases lying between them. The CDR3 DNA sequence: TGTGCCAGCTCACCTGGCAGGGTAGATTCACCCCTCCACTTT. As protein: CASSPGRVDSPLHF.

The chain carries TRBV11-3 and TRBJ2-1; 14 positions match TRBD2. Trimming removed 5 bases from V and 5 bases from J; junction bases left unmatched: 5. Germline CDR1 SGHNT, CDR2 YENEEA. The CDR3 sequence is 16 residues long. The CDR3 loop reads CASSPGLAGVNNEQFF. CDR3 nucleotide sequence: TGTGCCAGCAGCCCGGGACTAGCGGGGGTCAACAATGAGCAGTTCTTC.

The gene calls are TRBV28 and TRBJ2-7; a possible D gene is TRBD2 (5 bases). V was cut by 6 bases and J by 4 bases, with 16 bases left in between. This CDR3 has 14 amino acids. Germline lookup yields CDR1 MDHEN and CDR2 SYDVKM. CDR3 in amino acids: CASRWSGTLYEQYF. The CDR3 DNA is TGTGCCAGCAGATGGTCGGGAACCCTTTACGAGCAGTACTTC.

The rearrangement joins TRBV11-2 to TRBJ2-5; 9 nucleotides align to TRBD2. The CDR3 spans 17 residues. V gave up 1 base and J gave up 1 base; unmatched junction bases: 7. Germline V lookup: CDR1 SGHAT, CDR2 FQNNGV. Here the CDR3 reads CASSLGPASGAQETQYF. DNA of the CDR3: TGTGCCAGCAGCTTAGGACCGGCTAGCGGGGCCCAAGAGACCCAGTACTTC.

The genes are TRBV5-1 and TRBJ1-6, with no clear D. This CDR3 region has 13 residues. Trimming removed 4 bases from V and 10 bases from J, with 12 bases in between. Germline assignment: CDR1 SGHRS and CDR2 YFSETQ. This chain's CDR3 is CASSITEQSPLHF. In DNA form, the CDR3 reads TGCGCCAGCAGCATTACAGAGCAATCACCCCTCCACTTT.

The J gene is TRBJ2-2, the V gene TRBV9, with D maybe TRBD2 (6 bases). Germline V CDR1 and CDR2: SGDLS, YYNGEE. CDR3 size: 16 residues. Trimming removed 5 bases at V and 2 bases at J, with 16 bases between. This CDR3 is CASRDGGGLNTGELFF. The CDR3 DNA follows: TGTGCCAGCAGGGACGGTGGGGGACTTAACACCGGGGAGCTGTTTTTT.

J is TRBJ1-3 and V is TRBV6-5, with 7 bases lining up with TRBD1. From germline, CDR1 is MNHEY and CDR2 SVGAGI. The junction had 4 bases not matched to a gene; V was cut back by 5 bases and J by 3 bases. The CDR3 contains 14 residues. The CDR3, as DNA: TGTGCCAGCAGTCCTACAGGGGTTGGAAACACCATATATTTT. Residues: CASSPTGVGNTIYF.